The entry below gives a single T cell receptor beta chain sequence along with its context. Use of 60 Vbeta and 13 Jbeta primers characterized the PCR. Sequencing was performed with immunoSEQ multiplex PCR; in TCRdb, only in-frame clones are kept and a portion is missing. The data show 99,000 or so clones, 65% to 85% seen once. Germline CDR1 is SEHNR and CDR2 is FQNEAQ (reference sequence). The CDR3 sequence is 17 residues long. Trimming shortened V by 2 bases and J by 6 bases, and 19 bases separated the two germline ends. These data originate in a study of cytomegalovirus exposure and HLA in healthy donors.

The rearrangement uses TRBV7-9 and TRBJ2-2, with D perhaps TRBD2 (5 bases). The specimen sequenced was PBMCs. This sequence was found in a man aged 18 to 35 in good health and CMV-seronegative. CDR3 sequence reads: CASSLRGRTPLSGELFF. The CDR3 DNA reads as TGTGCCAGCAGCTTACGAGGGCGGACCCCACTTTCCGGGGAGCTGTTTTTT.